The subject of this entry is one T cell receptor beta chain. Antigen unknown. This entry is derived from a study of T cell responses to AZD1222 COVID-19 vaccine. Only in-frame clones appear in the TCRdb table, and some are missing; sequencing was by immunoSEQ multiplex PCR. The table has some 150,000 clones, roughly 94% seen once. The CDR3 is 16 amino acids. With 5 bases removed from V and 5 bases from J, the gap between germline ends came to 21 bases. CDR1 MNHNY and CDR2 SVGAGI come from the germline V gene (reference sequence). General study results and limits: It was only a handful of AZD1222 recipients who were seropositive at baseline. The breadth and depth of Spike-specific TCRs increased once two AZD1222 doses had been given. Samples come after the peak T cell response, not at day 14. Researchers report vaccine-associated CD4 TCRs spanning spike, with dominance at 160-218 and 743-854.

The chain links TRBV6-6 to TRBJ2-5; D is possibly TRBD1 (5 bases). The sample consisted of peripheral blood, taken on day 0 of MenACWY control vaccination. The sequence came from an adult in good health. This chain's CDR3 is CASSLNRGRLGETQYF. The CDR3 DNA is TGTGCCAGCAGTCTCAATAGGGGCAGGCTGGGCGAGACCCAGTACTTC.